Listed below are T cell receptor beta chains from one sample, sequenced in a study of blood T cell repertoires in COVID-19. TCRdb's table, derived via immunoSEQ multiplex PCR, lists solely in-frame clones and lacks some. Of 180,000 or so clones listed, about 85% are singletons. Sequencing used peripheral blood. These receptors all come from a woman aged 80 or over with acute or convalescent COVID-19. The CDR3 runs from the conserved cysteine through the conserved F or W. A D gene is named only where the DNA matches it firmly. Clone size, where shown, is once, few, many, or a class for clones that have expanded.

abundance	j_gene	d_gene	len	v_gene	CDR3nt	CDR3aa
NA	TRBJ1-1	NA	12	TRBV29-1	TGCAGCGTTGGCGGGTCCGGCACTGAAGCTTTCTTT	CSVGGSGTEAFF
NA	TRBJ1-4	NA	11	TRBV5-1	TGCGCCAGCAGACTGAATGAAAAACTGTTTTTT	CASRLNEKLFF
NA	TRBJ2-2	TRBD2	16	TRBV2	TGTGCCAGCAGGCTTAGCGGGGGGGCAGACACCGGGGAGCTGTTTTTT	CASRLSGGADTGELFF
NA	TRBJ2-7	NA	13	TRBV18	TGTGCCAGCTCACCCCCTTTGTCCTACGAGCAGTACTTC	CASSPPLSYEQYF
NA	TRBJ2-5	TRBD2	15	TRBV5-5	TGTGCCAGCAGCTGGGGGACTAGCGGGGTGGAGACCCAGTACTTC	CASSWGTSGVETQYF
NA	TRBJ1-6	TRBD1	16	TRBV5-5	TGTGCCAGCAGCTTGGATAGGACAGGGGGGTATTCACCCCTCCACTTT	CASSLDRTGGYSPLHF
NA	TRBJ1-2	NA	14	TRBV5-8	TGTGCCAGCAGGCCACGGACATCGAACTATGGCTACACCTTC	CASRPRTSNYGYTF
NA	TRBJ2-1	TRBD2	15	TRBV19	TGTGCCAGTAGTTCGGGGACTAGCGGATACAATGAGCAGTTCTTC	CASSSGTSGYNEQFF
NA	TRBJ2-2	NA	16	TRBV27	TGTGCCAGCAGACTCTCAGCGGCCTCGAACACCGGGGAGCTGTTTTTT	CASRLSAASNTGELFF
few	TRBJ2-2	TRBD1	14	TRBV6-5	TGTGCCAGCAGGGGGACAGGGGGCTCCGGGGAGCTGTTTTTT	CASRGTGGSGELFF
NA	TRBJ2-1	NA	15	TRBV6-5	TGTGCCAGCAGATCACCGGGACATCGCTACAATGAGCAGTTCTTC	CASRSPGHRYNEQFF
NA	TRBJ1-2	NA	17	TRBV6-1	TGTGCCAGCAGTGAAGGAGACCCTCATGCTGGGCCCTATGGCTACACCTTC	CASSEGDPHAGPYGYTF
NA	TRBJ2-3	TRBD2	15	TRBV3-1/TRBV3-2	TGTGCCAGCAGCCGGCGGGGGGGGAGCACAGATACGCAGTATTTT	CASSRRGGSTDTQYF
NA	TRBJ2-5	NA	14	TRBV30	TGTGCCTGGAGTCCCCGCGCCGGGCAAGAGACCCAGTACTTC	CAWSPRAGQETQYF
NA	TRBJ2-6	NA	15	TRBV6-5	TGTGCCAGCAGCCGCAGGATCACTGGGGCCAACGTCCTGACTTTC	CASSRRITGANVLTF
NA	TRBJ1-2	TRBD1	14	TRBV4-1	TGCGCCAGCAGCCGGGGACAGGGGGCGCCGGGCTACACCTTC	CASSRGQGAPGYTF
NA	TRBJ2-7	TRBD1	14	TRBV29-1	TGCAGCGTTGAAAGCCGGACAGGGGGGTACGAGCAGTACTTC	CSVESRTGGYEQYF
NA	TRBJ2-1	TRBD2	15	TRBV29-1	TGCAGCGTTGAGTCTAGCGGTAGCTCCTACAATGAGCAGTTCTTC	CSVESSGSSYNEQFF
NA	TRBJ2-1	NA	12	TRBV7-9	TGTGCCAGCATACAGGGCTACAATGAGCAGTTCTTC	CASIQGYNEQFF
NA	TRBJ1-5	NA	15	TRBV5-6	TGTGCCAGCAGCTTGGGGGGCCGATGGAATCAGCCCCAGCATTTT	CASSLGGRWNQPQHF
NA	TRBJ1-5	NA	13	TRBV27	TGTGCCAGCAGTTTATCAGGCGGGGGGAGTTGGCATTTT	CASSLSGGGSWHF
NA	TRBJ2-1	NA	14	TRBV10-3	TGTGCCATCAGTCCAACGATGGGGAGGAATGAGCAGTTCTTC	CAISPTMGRNEQFF
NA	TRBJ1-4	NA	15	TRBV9	TGTGCCAGCAGCGTAGGGGCATCAACTAATGAAAAACTGTTTTTT	CASSVGASTNEKLFF
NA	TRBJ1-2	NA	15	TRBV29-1	TGCAGCGTTGAAAAATCGGTCAGGAATAACTATGGCTACACCTTC	CSVEKSVRNNYGYTF
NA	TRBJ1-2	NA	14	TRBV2	TGTGCCAGCAATCTTGGGGGCCTTAACTATGGCTACACCTTC	CASNLGGLNYGYTF
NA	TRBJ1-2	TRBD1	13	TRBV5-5	TGTGCCAGCAGTCGTGACAGGGTCTATGGCTACACCTTC	CASSRDRVYGYTF
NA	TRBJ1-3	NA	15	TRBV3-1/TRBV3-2	TGTGCCAGCAGCCAGACCGCGTCAGGAGGAAACACCATATATTTT	CASSQTASGGNTIYF
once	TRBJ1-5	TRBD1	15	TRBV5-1	TGCGCCAGCAGCCCGGCAGGGGGGTTTGGACAGCCCCAGCATTTT	CASSPAGGFGQPQHF
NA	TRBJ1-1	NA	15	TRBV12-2	TGTGCAAGTCGTTGGACAGGGGGCGATTACACTGAAGCTTTCTTT	CASRWTGGDYTEAFF
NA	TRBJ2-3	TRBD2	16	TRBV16	TGTGCCAGCAGCCACGGGACTAGCGGGGCGGGAGATACGCAGTATTTT	CASSHGTSGAGDTQYF
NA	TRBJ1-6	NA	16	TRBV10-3	TGTGCCATCAGTGAGTCAGGGGCCTCCTATAATTCACCCCTCCACTTT	CAISESGASYNSPLHF
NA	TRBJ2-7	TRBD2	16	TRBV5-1	TGCGCCAGCAGCTTAGGACTAGCGGGAGGGTTCTACGAGCAGTACTTC	CASSLGLAGGFYEQYF
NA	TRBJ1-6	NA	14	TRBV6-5	TGTGCCAGCCAGGGCAGGGAAGGTTATTCACCCCTCCACTTT	CASQGREGYSPLHF
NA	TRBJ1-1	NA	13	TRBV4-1	TGCGCCAGCAGCCAAGAGTGGGCCACTGAAGCTTTCTTT	CASSQEWATEAFF
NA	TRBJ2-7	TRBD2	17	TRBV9	TGTGCCAGCAGCCCTTCATCCGGTGCGGGAGTATCCTACGAGCAGTACTTC	CASSPSSGAGVSYEQYF
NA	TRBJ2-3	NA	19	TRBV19	TGTGCCAGTAGTGCCCCCCCAGGTAGGGGGGGGGCAGGCACAGATACGCAGTATTTT	CASSAPPGRGGAGTDTQYF
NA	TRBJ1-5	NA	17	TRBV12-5	TGTGCTAGTGGTCTCGGGATACCGTGGAATAGCAATCAGCCCCAGCATTTT	CASGLGIPWNSNQPQHF
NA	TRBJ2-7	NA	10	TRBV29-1	TGCAGCGATCGAGCGGACCCGGAGTACTTC	CSDRADPEYF
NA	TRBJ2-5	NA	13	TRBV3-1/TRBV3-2	TGTGCCAGCAGCCTCCTGACTAGTAAGACCCAGTACTTC	CASSLLTSKTQYF